This T cell receptor (beta chain) was obtained from a study of blood T cell repertoires in COVID-19. Study as a whole: In each case, the material was cDNA or gDNA derived from T cells, B-cell-depleted T cells, or PBMCs.

In the original workflow: Nucleated cell number was recorded as an estimate derived from reference gene primer amplification. Clones were read by immunoSEQ multiplex PCR, and TCRdb kept only the in-frame ones, dropping some. The V and J calls and the clone size are those of that table, but D and trimming were determined from the DNA. The sample lists around 95,000 clones, just over 90% occurring once. CDR1 is KGHDR, CDR2 SFDVKD, per germline. This CDR3 contains 15 residues. V gave up 4 bases and J gave up 3 bases, with 12 bases separating them. This chain uses TRBV24-1 with TRBJ1-5, with a tentative D call TRBD1 (6 bases). The clonotype was recovered from a man between 50 and 59 years old with acute or convalescent COVID-19. Input material: peripheral blood. The DNA of the CDR3 is TGTGCCACCAGTGACTCACAGGGTTTCAATCAGCCCCAGCATTTT. Residues: CATSDSQGFNQPQHF.